The clone carrying this TCR beta chain was counted many times. The sample comes from a study of T-cell reconstitution after alpha-beta-depleted transplantation in children. The germline V gene has CDR1 DFQATT and CDR2 SNEGSKA (reference sequence). V dropped 4 bases and J dropped 4; count of bases not matched to a gene: 7. CDR3 length: 14 residues. Preparation of the TCRbeta library was carried out with unique molecular identifiers. TCRdb re-called the PCR reads through MiXCR, storing one row per CDR3 protein. The data hold more than 150,000 distinct CDR3 sequences, with approximately 14% observed a single time.

The sequence came from a human donor who donated a stem cell graft to a child with acute lymphoblastic leukemia. The rearrangement joins TRBV20-1 to TRBJ2-7, with 10 bases lining up with TRBD2. Material: PBMCs from the stem cell graft donor, obtained from the stem cell graft. The CDR3 spells CSANPGTSAYEQYF. As DNA, the CDR3 is TGCAGTGCTAACCCGGGGACTAGCGCGTACGAGCAGTACTTC.